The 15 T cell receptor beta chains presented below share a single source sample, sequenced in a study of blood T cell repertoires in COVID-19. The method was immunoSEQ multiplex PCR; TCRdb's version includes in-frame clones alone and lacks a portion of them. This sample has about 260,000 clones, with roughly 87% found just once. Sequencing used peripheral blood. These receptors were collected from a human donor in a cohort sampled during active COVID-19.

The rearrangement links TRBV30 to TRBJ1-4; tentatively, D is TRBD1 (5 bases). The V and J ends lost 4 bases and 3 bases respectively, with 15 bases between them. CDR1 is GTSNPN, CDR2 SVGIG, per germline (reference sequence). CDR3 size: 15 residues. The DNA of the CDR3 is TGTGCCTGGATCGCGGCGGGGCAGCCTAATGAAAAACTGTTTTTT. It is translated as CAWIAAGQPNEKLFF.

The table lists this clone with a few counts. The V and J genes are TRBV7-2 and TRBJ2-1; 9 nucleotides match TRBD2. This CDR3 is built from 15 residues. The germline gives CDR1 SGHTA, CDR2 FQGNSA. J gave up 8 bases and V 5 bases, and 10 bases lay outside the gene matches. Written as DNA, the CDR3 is TGTGCCAGCAGCCCAGACGGGACTAGCACGGATGAGCAGTTCTTC. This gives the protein CASSPDGTSTDEQFF.

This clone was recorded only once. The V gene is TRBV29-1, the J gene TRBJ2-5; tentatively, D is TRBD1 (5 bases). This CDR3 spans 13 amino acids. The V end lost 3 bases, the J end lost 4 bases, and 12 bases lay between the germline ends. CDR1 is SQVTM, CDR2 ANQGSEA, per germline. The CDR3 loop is CSVEGQGIETQYF. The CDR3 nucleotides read TGCAGCGTTGAGGGTCAGGGCATAGAGACCCAGTACTTC.

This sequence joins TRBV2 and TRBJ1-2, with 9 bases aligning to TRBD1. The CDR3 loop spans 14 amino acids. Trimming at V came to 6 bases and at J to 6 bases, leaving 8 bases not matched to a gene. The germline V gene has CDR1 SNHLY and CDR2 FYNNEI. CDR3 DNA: TGTGCCAGCAGCGATACCGGGACAGGGAATGGCTACACCTTC. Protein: CASSDTGTGNGYTF. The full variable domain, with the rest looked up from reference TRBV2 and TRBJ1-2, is EPEVTQTPSHQVTQMGQEVILRCVPISNHLYFYWYRQILGQKVEFLVSFYNNEISEKSEIFDDQFSVERPDGSNFTLKIRSTKLEDSAMYFCASSDTGTGNGYTFGSGTRLTVV.

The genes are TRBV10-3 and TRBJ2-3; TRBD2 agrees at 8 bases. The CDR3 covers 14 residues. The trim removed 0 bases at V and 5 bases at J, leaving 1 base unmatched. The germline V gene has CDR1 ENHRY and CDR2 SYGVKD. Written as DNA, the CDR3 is TGTGCCATCAGTGAGTCAGCGGGAGAAGATACGCAGTATTTT. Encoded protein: CAISESAGEDTQYF.

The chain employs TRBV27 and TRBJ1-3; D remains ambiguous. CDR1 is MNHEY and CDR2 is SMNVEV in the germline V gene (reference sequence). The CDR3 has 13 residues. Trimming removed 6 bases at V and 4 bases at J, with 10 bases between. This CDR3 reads CASSGIGGNTIYF. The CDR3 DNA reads TGTGCCAGCAGCGGAATCGGGGGAAACACCATATATTTT.

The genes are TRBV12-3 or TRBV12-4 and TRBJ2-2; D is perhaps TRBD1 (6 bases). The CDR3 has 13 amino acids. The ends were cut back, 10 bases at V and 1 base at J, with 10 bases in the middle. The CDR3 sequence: CATRTVNTGELFF. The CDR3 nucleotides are TGTGCCACCCGGACAGTGAACACCGGGGAGCTGTTTTTT.

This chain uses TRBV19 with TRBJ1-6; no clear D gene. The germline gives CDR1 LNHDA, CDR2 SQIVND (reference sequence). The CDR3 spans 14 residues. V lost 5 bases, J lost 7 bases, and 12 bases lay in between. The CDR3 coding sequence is TGTGCCAGTAGTTTTCGGGAGCCGAATTCACCCCTCCACTTT. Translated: CASSFREPNSPLHF.

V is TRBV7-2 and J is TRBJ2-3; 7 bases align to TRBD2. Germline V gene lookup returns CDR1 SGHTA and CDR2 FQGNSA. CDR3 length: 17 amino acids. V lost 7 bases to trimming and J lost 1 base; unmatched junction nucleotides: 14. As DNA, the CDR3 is TGTGCCAGCATGACCCAACGACGGGGGGAGGGCACAGATACGCAGTATTTT. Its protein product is CASMTQRRGEGTDTQYF. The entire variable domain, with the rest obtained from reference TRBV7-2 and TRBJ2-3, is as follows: GAGVSQSPSNKVTEKGKDVELRCDPISGHTALYWYRQSLGQGLEFLIYFQGNSAPDKSGLPSDRFSAERTGGSVSTLTIQRTQQEDSAVYLCASMTQRRGEGTDTQYFGPGTRLTVL.

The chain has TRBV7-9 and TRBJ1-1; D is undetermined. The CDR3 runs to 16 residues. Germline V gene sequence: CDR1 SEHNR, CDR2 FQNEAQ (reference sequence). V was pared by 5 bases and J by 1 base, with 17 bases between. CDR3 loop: CASSDVGQQQNTEAFF. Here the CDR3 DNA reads TGTGCCAGCAGCGACGTCGGTCAACAGCAGAACACTGAAGCTTTCTTT.

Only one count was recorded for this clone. In DNA, the CDR3 is TGTGCCAGCAGCCCACGCGGGCTGGGCGGCTACACCTTC. The encoded protein is CASSPRGLGGYTF. J is TRBJ1-2 and V is TRBV7-9, with D hard to call. Germline V gene sequence: CDR1 SEHNR, CDR2 FQNEAQ (reference sequence). The V end lost 5 bases, the J end lost 8 bases, and 15 bases lay between the germline ends. This CDR3 has 13 residues.

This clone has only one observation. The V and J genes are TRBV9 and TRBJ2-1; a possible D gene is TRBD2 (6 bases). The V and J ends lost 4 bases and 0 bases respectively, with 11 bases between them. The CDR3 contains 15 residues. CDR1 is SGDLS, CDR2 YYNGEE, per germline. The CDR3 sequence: CASSNDGSSYNEQFF. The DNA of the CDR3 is TGTGCCAGCAGCAACGACGGGAGCTCCTACAATGAGCAGTTCTTC.

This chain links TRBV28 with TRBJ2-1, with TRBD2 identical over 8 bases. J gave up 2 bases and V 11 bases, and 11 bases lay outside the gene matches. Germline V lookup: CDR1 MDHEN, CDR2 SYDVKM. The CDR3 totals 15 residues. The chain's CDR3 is CAGAETSDPYNEQFF. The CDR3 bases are TGTGCCGGCGCCGAGACTAGCGATCCCTACAATGAGCAGTTCTTC.

The CDR3 loop is CASSFSAARGYEQYF. In nucleotides, the CDR3 is TGTGCCAGCAGCTTTTCTGCGGCTAGAGGCTACGAGCAGTACTTC. This chain links TRBV11-1 with TRBJ2-7; D unclear. Germline CDR1 and CDR2: SGHAT and FQDESV (reference sequence). V shed 3 bases and J shed 3 bases, with 15 bases lying between them. The CDR3 loop spans 15 amino acids.

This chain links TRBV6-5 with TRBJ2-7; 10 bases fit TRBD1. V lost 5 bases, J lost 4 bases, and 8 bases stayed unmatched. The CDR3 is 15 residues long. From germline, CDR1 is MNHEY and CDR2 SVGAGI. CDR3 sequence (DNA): TGTGCCAGCAGTCCAAGCCGGGACAGGGGATACGAGCAGTACTTC. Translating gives CASSPSRDRGYEQYF.